The 16 T cell receptor beta chains given below trace back to one sample, sequenced in a study of vaccination effects on CD4 cells after COVID-19. The repertoire was sequenced with immunoSEQ multiplex PCR; TCRdb's copy has only in-frame clones and lacks some. The data contain fewer than 75,000 clones, approximately 72% of them singletons. No antigen has been assigned to these receptors. Following a roughly 11-day culture, CD4+ T cells were purified. Two doses of either BNT162b2 or mRNA-1273 were given to each participant. The source was CD4+ T cells from PBMCs cultured without peptide, collected after COVID-19 vaccination. These receptors all stem from a human donor who received a COVID-19 vaccine.

The rearrangement joins TRBV5-1 to TRBJ1-4; D unclear. V gave up 1 base and J gave up 8 bases, with 12 bases separating them. CDR3 length equals 14 residues. In germline, CDR1 is SGHRS, CDR2 YFSETQ. As DNA, the CDR3 is TGCGCCAGCAGCTTGAATGTAGATCTAGAAAAACTGTTTTTT. Its protein product is CASSLNVDLEKLFF.

V gene TRBV6-5 combines with J gene TRBJ1-5, with 7 bases matching TRBD1. Germline V gene data show CDR1 as MNHEY and CDR2 as SVGAGI. V was clipped by 4 bases and J by 7 bases; unmatched bases: 4. This CDR3 has 13 amino acids. The DNA for the CDR3 is TGTGCCAGCAGTTGGGACAGTCGACAGCCCCAGCATTTT. It encodes CASSWDSRQPQHF.

The V and J genes are TRBV7-3 and TRBJ2-2; no firm D call. The germline gives CDR1 SGHTA, CDR2 FQGTGA. The CDR3 consists of 16 residues. The V end lost 2 bases, the J end lost 0 bases, and 10 bases lay between the germline ends. The CDR3 DNA is TGTGCCAGCAGCTTAGGACCCCCAGCGAACACCGGGGAGCTGTTTTTT. Translation: CASSLGPPANTGELFF.

The genes are TRBV4-2 and TRBJ2-5, with 13 bases matching TRBD2. Germline values: CDR1 LGHNA, CDR2 YNFKEQ. The V segment lost 3 bases and the J segment 5 bases; nucleotides outside the gene matches: 9. The CDR3 is made up of 17 amino acids. CDR3 loop: CASSQTTGLAGEETQYF. For the CDR3, the DNA is TGTGCCAGCAGCCAGACCACCGGACTAGCGGGAGAGGAGACCCAGTACTTC.

The chain combines TRBV19 with TRBJ1-5, with TRBD1 as a possible D gene (6 bases). The CDR3 has 15 residues. V lost 7 bases to trimming and J lost 2 bases, with 15 bases between them. Germline-derived CDR1 and CDR2 are LNHDA and SQIVND (reference sequence). CDR3 protein: CASNDRLLGNQPQHF. CDR3 DNA sequence: TGTGCCAGTAATGACAGGCTGCTGGGCAATCAGCCCCAGCATTTT.

Only one count was recorded for this clone. The chain links TRBV7-9 to TRBJ2-1; no firm D call. The CDR3 runs 13 residues. Germline V gives CDR1 SEHNR, CDR2 FQNEAQ (reference sequence). The V end was cut by 5 bases, the J end by 6 bases, with 11 bases between. CDR3 region: CASSPVNLNEQFF. The CDR3 coding sequence is TGTGCCAGCAGCCCCGTGAATCTCAATGAGCAGTTCTTC. The whole variable domain, remainder taken from reference TRBV7-9 and TRBJ2-1, is DTGVSQNPRHKITKRGQNVTFRCDPISEHNRLYWYRQTLGQGPEFLTYFQNEAQLEKSRLLSDRFSAERPKGSFSTLEIQRTEQGDSAMYLCASSPVNLNEQFFGPGTRLTVL.

This chain uses TRBV5-1 with TRBJ1-2; tentatively, D is TRBD1 (6 bases). The ends were cut back, 6 bases at V and 2 bases at J, with 14 bases in the middle. CDR3 length equals 14 residues. Looked up from germline, CDR1 is SGHRS and CDR2 is YFSETQ. The CDR3 region is CASNPDSWNYGYTF. The CDR3 region has the DNA TGCGCCAGCAATCCGGACAGCTGGAACTATGGCTACACCTTC.

This clone was seen just once. This CDR3 reads CASSSLYRQGASTEAFF. The CDR3 nucleotides are TGCGCCAGCAGCTCACTATACAGACAGGGGGCGAGCACTGAAGCTTTCTTT. V is TRBV5-1 and J is TRBJ1-1; 10 bases line up with TRBD1. The junction had 12 bases not matched to a gene; V was cut back by 3 bases and J by 4 bases. The CDR3 runs to 17 residues. CDR1 and CDR2 from the germline V gene are SGHRS and YFSETQ. Complete variable domain (other parts from reference TRBV5-1 and TRBJ1-1): KAGVTQTPRYLIKTRGQQVTLSCSPISGHRSVSWYQQTPGQGLQFLFEYFSETQRNKGNFPGRFSGRQFSNSRSEMNVSTLELGDSALYLCASSSLYRQGASTEAFFGQGTRLTVV.

The chain joins TRBV12-1 to TRBJ2-7; the table names TRBD2, a call not compared with the DNA. TRBV12-1 is marked as a pseudogene. The CDR3 consists of 14 residues. The CDR3 nucleotides are TGTGCCAGCAGCTTTCCGGGAAAATCCTACGAGCAGTACTTC. Translated, it gives CASSFPGKSYEQYF.

The chain employs TRBV3-1 (or the pseudogene TRBV3-2) and TRBJ2-7, with D maybe TRBD2 (5 bases). Trimming stripped 1 base from V and 6 bases from J, with 16 bases between. The CDR3 is 15 residues long. Looked up from germline, CDR1 is LGHDT and CDR2 is YNNKEL (reference sequence). CDR3 DNA sequence: TGTGCCAGCAGCCAAGGGCTCCAAGCGGCAGTCGAGCAGTACTTC. Protein sequence: CASSQGLQAAVEQYF.

This chain uses TRBV19 with TRBJ1-2, with TRBD1 matching over 8 bases. The CDR3 loop spans 16 amino acids. CDR1 and CDR2 from the germline V gene are LNHDA and SQIVND (reference sequence). The V segment lost 6 bases and the J segment 4 bases; nucleotides outside the gene matches: 13. The CDR3 spells CASSFRQGLTTYGYTF. Here the CDR3 DNA reads TGTGCCAGTAGCTTTCGACAGGGGCTCACAACCTATGGCTACACCTTC.

This clone was detected only a few times. The chain joins TRBV14 to TRBJ2-3; 8 bases are a match to TRBD2. Germline V lookup: CDR1 SGHDN, CDR2 FVKESK. V lost 2 bases to trimming and J lost 2 bases; unmatched junction nucleotides: 3. This CDR3 region has 15 residues. CDR3 in DNA: TGTGCCAGCAGCCAACAACTAGCGGCCACAGATACGCAGTATTTT. Its protein is CASSQQLAATDTQYF.

The genes are TRBV19 and TRBJ2-1; tentative D call: TRBD1 (6 bases). In germline, CDR1 is LNHDA, CDR2 SQIVND (reference sequence). The ends were cut back, 0 bases at V and 4 bases at J, with 10 bases in the middle. This CDR3 contains 15 residues. Here the CDR3 DNA reads TGTGCCAGTAGTATAGACCCAGGGGTATACAATGAGCAGTTCTTC. Encoded protein: CASSIDPGVYNEQFF.

This clone appeared a few times. This rearrangement joins TRBV5-4 to TRBJ1-2; 9 bases map to TRBD1. The CDR3 has 14 residues. J lost 4 bases, V lost 2 bases, and 3 bases had no gene match. Looked up from germline, CDR1 is SGHNT and CDR2 is YYREEE (reference sequence). CDR3 sequence reads: CASSFDRGAYGYTF. CDR3 DNA: TGTGCCAGCAGCTTCGACAGGGGGGCCTATGGCTACACCTTC.

This clone has more than one count but fewer than ten. V and J are TRBV30 and TRBJ1-1; D gene unclear. The CDR3 totals 13 residues. Trimming pared 3 bases from V and 0 bases from J, leaving 8 bases between. In germline, CDR1 is GTSNPN, CDR2 SVGIG (reference sequence). This CDR3 reads CAWRKTVNTEAFF. The CDR3 DNA reads TGTGCCTGGAGAAAGACCGTGAACACTGAAGCTTTCTTT.

The rearrangement links TRBV28 to TRBJ1-5; D unclear. The CDR3 covers 14 residues. Germline V gives CDR1 MDHEN, CDR2 SYDVKM. Deletions cut 1 base from V and 4 bases from J, with 8 bases between. CDR3 protein: CASSLFAPNQPQHF. CDR3 nucleotides: TGTGCCAGCAGTTTATTTGCACCGAATCAGCCCCAGCATTTT. Full variable domain (outside the CDR3, taken from reference TRBV28 and TRBJ1-5): DVKVTQSSRYLVKRTGEKVFLECVQDMDHENMFWYRQDPGLGLRLIYFSYDVKMKEKGDIPEGYSVSREKKERFSLILESASTNQTSMYLCASSLFAPNQPQHFGDGTRLSIL.